Listed below are T cell receptor beta chains from one sample, sequenced in a study of blood T cell repertoires in COVID-19. Sequencing was performed with immunoSEQ multiplex PCR; in TCRdb, only in-frame clones are kept and a portion is missing. The data hold 300,000 to 350,000 clones, with nearly 90% observed a single time. Input material: PBMCs or T cells enriched from blood (not recorded which). These receptors were taken from a woman in her twenties or thirties who had recovered from COVID-19. Each CDR3 is given with its conserved first and last residue. A D gene is named only where the DNA matches it firmly. A clone size is listed for some rows: how often the clone was seen (once, few, many), or a class if it is expanded.

- | TRBJ1-1 | 13 | TRBV2 | - | CASSRGVNTEAFF | TGTGCCAGCAGTAGGGGCGTGAACACTGAAGCTTTCTTT
- | TRBJ2-2 | 14 | TRBV10-2 | TRBD2 | CASRGGRNTGELFF | TGCGCCAGCAGGGGAGGGAGGAACACCGGGGAGCTGTTTTTT
- | TRBJ2-7 | 18 | TRBV27 | - | CASSLIPQTQGIPYEQYF | TGTGCCAGCAGTTTAATCCCCCAAACTCAGGGGATCCCCTACGAGCAGTACTTC
- | TRBJ1-5 | 14 | TRBV6-2/TRBV6-3 | - | CASSLGGRDQPQHF | TGTGCCAGCAGTTTGGGGGGGCGGGATCAGCCCCAGCATTTT
- | TRBJ2-5 | 17 | TRBV19 | TRBD2 | CASSPRTSGSPKETQYF | TGTGCCAGTAGTCCGAGGACTAGCGGGAGTCCCAAAGAGACCCAGTACTTC
- | TRBJ2-5 | 16 | TRBV3-1/TRBV3-2 | TRBD1 | CASSQKTGTAKETQYF | TGTGCCAGCAGCCAGAAGACCGGGACAGCAAAAGAGACCCAGTACTTC
- | TRBJ2-3 | 16 | TRBV23-1 | TRBD2 | CASSQSSGGPADTQYF | TGCGCCAGCAGTCAATCGTCGGGGGGGCCAGCAGATACGCAGTATTTT
few | TRBJ1-2 | 17 | TRBV9 | TRBD1 | CASRRGTGANLWYGYTF | TGTGCCAGCAGGCGGGGGACAGGGGCTAATCTTTGGTATGGCTACACCTTC
- | TRBJ1-1 | 18 | TRBV5-8 | - | CASSLGRAGPSMNTEAFF | TGTGCCAGCAGCTTGGGACGGGCAGGGCCGAGCATGAACACTGAAGCTTTCTTT
- | TRBJ1-2 | 13 | TRBV19 | - | CASVSDRAHGYTF | TGTGCCTCCGTTTCGGACAGAGCGCATGGCTACACCTTC
few | TRBJ1-2 | 15 | TRBV2 | TRBD1 | CASLLNSGTGHGYTF | TGTGCCAGCCTACTTAATTCCGGGACAGGGCATGGCTACACCTTC
- | TRBJ2-1 | 14 | TRBV27 | - | CASSERSGFDEQFF | TGTGCCAGCAGTGAGAGGAGCGGGTTCGATGAGCAGTTCTTC
- | TRBJ2-1 | 13 | TRBV28 | - | CASCLARYNEQFF | TGTGCCAGCTGCCTAGCGAGGTACAATGAGCAGTTCTTC
- | TRBJ2-5 | 15 | TRBV14 | - | CASSRPAGNQETQYF | TGTGCCAGCAGCCGGCCAGCGGGTAACCAAGAGACCCAGTACTTC
- | TRBJ2-5 | 15 | TRBV6-2/TRBV6-3 | TRBD2 | CASSYSTSDQETQYF | TGTGCCAGCAGTTACTCCACTAGCGACCAAGAGACCCAGTACTTC
- | TRBJ2-7 | 15 | TRBV18 | - | CASSPSFGLSYEQYF | TGTGCCAGCTCACCTTCCTTCGGACTATCCTACGAGCAGTACTTC
few | TRBJ1-2 | 16 | TRBV4-1 | TRBD1 | CASSRNPTGVNYGYTF | TGCGCCAGCAGCCGAAACCCGACAGGGGTTAACTATGGCTACACCTTC
few | TRBJ2-1 | 16 | TRBV7-6 | - | CASSLGRGGSYNEQFF | TGTGCCAGCAGCTTAGGGCGGGGAGGATCCTACAATGAGCAGTTCTTC
- | TRBJ2-7 | 16 | TRBV5-1 | - | CASSPMEAGNSYEQYF | TGCGCCAGCAGCCCGATGGAGGCGGGGAACTCCTACGAGCAGTACTTC
once | TRBJ2-3 | 15 | TRBV20-1 | TRBD2 | CSASSGTTIIDTQYF | TGCAGTGCTAGTTCCGGGACTACAATTATAGATACGCAGTATTTT
- | TRBJ2-7 | 19 | TRBV18 | TRBD2 | CASSPLVLAGGPFSYEQYF | TGTGCCAGCTCACCATTAGTTTTAGCGGGAGGGCCTTTTTCCTACGAGCAGTACTTC
- | TRBJ1-2 | 14 | TRBV6-2/TRBV6-3 | - | CASSTGSHQNGYTF | TGTGCCAGCAGCACCGGGAGCCACCAGAATGGCTACACCTTC
- | TRBJ1-1 | 11 | TRBV23-1 | - | CASGQILWAFF | TGCGCCAGCGGACAAATTCTTTGGGCTTTCTTT
- | TRBJ1-3 | 15 | TRBV30 | TRBD1 | CAWKPTGSSGNTIYF | TGTGCCTGGAAACCGACAGGGTCATCCGGAAACACCATATATTTT
few | TRBJ2-2 | 16 | TRBV4-3 | - | CASSQDPDGSTGELFF | TGCGCCAGCAGCCAAGATCCTGACGGGAGTACCGGGGAGCTGTTTTTT
- | TRBJ2-1 | 19 | TRBV27 | - | CASSLDFFNLFAPNNEQFF | TGTGCCAGCAGTTTAGATTTTTTCAATCTATTTGCTCCCAACAATGAGCAGTTCTTC
- | TRBJ1-2 | 13 | TRBV7-2 | - | CASSLQRSYGYTF | TGTGCCAGCAGCTTACAAAGGAGCTATGGCTACACCTTC
- | TRBJ1-5 | 17 | TRBV5-5 | - | CASSLVGTSYSNQPQHF | TGTGCCAGCAGCCTCGTCGGGACATCTTATAGCAATCAGCCCCAGCATTTT
- | TRBJ1-6 | 15 | TRBV7-6 | TRBD1 | CASSFEGAHGSPLHF | TGTGCCAGCAGCTTCGAGGGGGCTCACGGTTCACCCCTCCACTTT
- | TRBJ1-5 | 11 | TRBV6-5 | TRBD1 | CASSRDSVQHF | TGTGCCAGCAGTAGGGACAGCGTACAGCATTTT
- | TRBJ2-1 | 12 | TRBV27 | - | CASSLVRGEQFF | TGTGCCAGCAGTTTAGTCCGAGGGGAGCAGTTCTTC
- | TRBJ2-1 | 17 | TRBV12-5 | TRBD2 | CASGRIPLAGVPNEQFF | TGTGCTAGTGGTCGTATACCGCTAGCGGGAGTGCCCAATGAGCAGTTCTTC
- | TRBJ2-7 | 13 | TRBV6-6 | - | CASRTADNYEQYF | TGTGCCAGCAGAACAGCCGATAACTACGAGCAGTACTTC
once | TRBJ1-2 | 15 | TRBV7-2 | TRBD1 | CASSSRTGGNYGYTF | TGTGCCAGCAGCTCGAGGACAGGGGGCAACTATGGCTACACCTTC
- | TRBJ1-5 | 13 | TRBV11-2 | - | CASSLKLAGPQHF | TGTGCCAGCAGCTTAAAACTCGCTGGGCCCCAGCATTTT
- | TRBJ1-3 | 17 | TRBV11-2 | - | CASSLNPTQSSGNTIYF | TGTGCCAGCAGCTTAAACCCCACACAGAGCTCTGGAAACACCATATATTTT
- | TRBJ1-4 | 15 | TRBV4-1 | - | CASSQPGTTNEKLFF | TGCGCCAGCAGCCAACCGGGTACAACTAATGAAAAACTGTTTTTT
- | TRBJ1-1 | 16 | TRBV5-1 | - | CASSWRDPGMNTEAFF | TGCGCCAGCAGCTGGAGGGACCCAGGGATGAACACTGAAGCTTTCTTT
- | TRBJ1-1 | 11 | TRBV20-1 | - | CSAVSGGSAFF | TGCAGTGCGGTTTCGGGGGGTTCGGCTTTCTTT
- | TRBJ2-1 | 14 | TRBV10-3 | TRBD2 | CAISESLAGNEQFF | TGTGCCATCAGTGAGTCCCTAGCGGGAAATGAGCAGTTCTTC
- | TRBJ2-7 | 13 | TRBV5-8 | - | CASSPGSGIEQYF | TGTGCCAGCAGCCCTGGTTCGGGAATAGAGCAGTACTTC
- | TRBJ2-3 | 15 | TRBV6-5 | TRBD2 | CASSPRLAQADTQYF | TGTGCCAGCAGTCCCCGACTAGCACAAGCCGATACGCAGTATTTT